This TCR beta chain was sequenced for a study of T cell changes during pregnancy in multiple sclerosis. CDR1 is SQVTM, CDR2 ANQGSEA, per germline. The V and J ends lost 4 bases and 5 bases respectively, with 6 bases between them. The CDR3 has 11 amino acids. The repertoire was sequenced with immunoSEQ multiplex PCR; TCRdb's copy has only in-frame clones and lacks some. This sample carries about 92,000 clones, around 90% of them seen once, and the ten largest clones take 1.5%. The genes are TRBV29-1 and TRBJ2-1, with D unresolved. The sequencing used peripheral blood, collected in the first trimester of pregnancy. This receptor was identified in a female donor with multiple sclerosis, enrolled in a pregnancy study. This CDR3 reads CSVVQDNEQFF. CDR3 in DNA: TGCAGCGTTGTCCAGGACAATGAGCAGTTCTTC.